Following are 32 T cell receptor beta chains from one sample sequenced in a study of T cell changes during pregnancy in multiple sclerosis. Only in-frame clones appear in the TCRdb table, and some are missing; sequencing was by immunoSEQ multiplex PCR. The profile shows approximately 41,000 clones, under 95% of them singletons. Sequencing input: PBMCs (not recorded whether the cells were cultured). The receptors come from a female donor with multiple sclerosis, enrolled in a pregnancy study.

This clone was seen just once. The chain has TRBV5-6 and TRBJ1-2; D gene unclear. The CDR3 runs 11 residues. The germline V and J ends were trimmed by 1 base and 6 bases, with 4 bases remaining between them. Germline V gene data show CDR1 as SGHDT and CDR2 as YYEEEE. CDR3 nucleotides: TGTGCCAGCAGCTTGCAGAATGGCTACACCTTC. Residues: CASSLQNGYTF.

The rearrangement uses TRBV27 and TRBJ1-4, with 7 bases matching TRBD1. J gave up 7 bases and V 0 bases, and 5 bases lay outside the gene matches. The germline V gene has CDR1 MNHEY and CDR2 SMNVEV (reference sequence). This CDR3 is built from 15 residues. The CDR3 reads CASSLSGRGSEKLFF. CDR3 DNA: TGTGCCAGCAGTTTATCGGGCAGGGGGAGTGAAAAACTGTTTTTT.

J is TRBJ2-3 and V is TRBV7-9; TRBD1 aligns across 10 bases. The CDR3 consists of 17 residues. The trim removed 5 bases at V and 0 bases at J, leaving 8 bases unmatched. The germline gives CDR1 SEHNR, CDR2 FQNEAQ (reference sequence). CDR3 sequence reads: CASSEPWTGGSTDTQYF. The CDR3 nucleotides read TGTGCCAGCAGCGAACCATGGACAGGGGGTAGCACAGATACGCAGTATTTT.

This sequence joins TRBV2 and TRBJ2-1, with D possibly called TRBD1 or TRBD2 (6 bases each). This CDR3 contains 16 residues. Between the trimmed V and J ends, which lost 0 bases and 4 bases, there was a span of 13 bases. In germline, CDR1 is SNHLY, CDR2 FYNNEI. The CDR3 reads CASSEAQGGYYNEQFF. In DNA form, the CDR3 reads TGTGCCAGCAGTGAAGCGCAAGGGGGGTATTACAATGAGCAGTTCTTC.

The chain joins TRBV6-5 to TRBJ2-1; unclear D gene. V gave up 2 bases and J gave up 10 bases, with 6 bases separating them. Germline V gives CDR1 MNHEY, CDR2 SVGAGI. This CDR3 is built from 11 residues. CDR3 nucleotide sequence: TGTGCCAGCAGTTACAAACAAGAGCAGTTCTTC. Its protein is CASSYKQEQFF.

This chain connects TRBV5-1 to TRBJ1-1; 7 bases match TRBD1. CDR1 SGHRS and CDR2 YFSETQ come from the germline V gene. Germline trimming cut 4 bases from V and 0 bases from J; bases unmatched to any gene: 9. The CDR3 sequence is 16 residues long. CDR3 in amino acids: CASSPRDSYMNTEAFF. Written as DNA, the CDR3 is TGCGCCAGCAGCCCCCGGGACAGCTACATGAACACTGAAGCTTTCTTT. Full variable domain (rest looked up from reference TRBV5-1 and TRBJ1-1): KAGVTQTPRYLIKTRGQQVTLSCSPISGHRSVSWYQQTPGQGLQFLFEYFSETQRNKGNFPGRFSGRQFSNSRSEMNVSTLELGDSALYLCASSPRDSYMNTEAFFGQGTRLTVV.

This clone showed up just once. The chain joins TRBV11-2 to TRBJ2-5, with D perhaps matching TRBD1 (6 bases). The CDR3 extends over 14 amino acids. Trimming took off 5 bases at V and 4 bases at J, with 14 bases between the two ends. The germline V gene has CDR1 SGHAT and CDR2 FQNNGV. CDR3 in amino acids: CASSLVGGIETQYF. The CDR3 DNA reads TGTGCCAGCAGCCTAGTAGGGGGTATAGAGACCCAGTACTTC. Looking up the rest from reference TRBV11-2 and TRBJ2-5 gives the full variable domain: EAGVAQSPRYKIIEKRQSVAFWCNPISGHATLYWYQQILGQGPKLLIQFQNNGVVDDSQLPKDRFSAERLKGVDSTLKIQPAKLEDSAVYLCASSLVGGIETQYFGPGTRLLVL.

CDR3 nucleotide sequence: TGTGCCAGCAGCGTACTCCCGGGCCCCAGGTCGGAGACCCAGTACTTC. Its translation is CASSVLPGPRSETQYF. This chain connects TRBV9 to TRBJ2-5; D remains unclear. This CDR3 contains 16 residues. V lost 1 base to trimming and J lost 5 bases, with 18 bases between them. Germline lookup yields CDR1 SGDLS and CDR2 YYNGEE.

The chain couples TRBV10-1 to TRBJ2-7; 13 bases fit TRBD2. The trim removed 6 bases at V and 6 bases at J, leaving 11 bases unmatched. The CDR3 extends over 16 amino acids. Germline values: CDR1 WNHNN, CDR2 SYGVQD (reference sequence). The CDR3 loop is CASSDYGLAGVSEQYF. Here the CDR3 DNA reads TGCGCCAGCAGCGATTACGGACTAGCGGGAGTTAGCGAGCAGTACTTC.

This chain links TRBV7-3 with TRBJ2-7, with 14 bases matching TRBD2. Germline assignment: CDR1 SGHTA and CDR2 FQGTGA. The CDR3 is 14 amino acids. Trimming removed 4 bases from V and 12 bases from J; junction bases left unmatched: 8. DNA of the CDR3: TGTGCCAGCAGCTCCGCCGGGACTAGCGGGAGATGGTACTTC. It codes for CASSSAGTSGRWYF.

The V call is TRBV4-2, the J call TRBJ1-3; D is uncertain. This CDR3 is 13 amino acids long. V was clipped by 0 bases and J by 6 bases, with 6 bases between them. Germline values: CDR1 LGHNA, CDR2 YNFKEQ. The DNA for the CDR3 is TGTGCCAGCAGCCAAGATCGGAAAAACACCATATATTTT. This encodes CASSQDRKNTIYF.

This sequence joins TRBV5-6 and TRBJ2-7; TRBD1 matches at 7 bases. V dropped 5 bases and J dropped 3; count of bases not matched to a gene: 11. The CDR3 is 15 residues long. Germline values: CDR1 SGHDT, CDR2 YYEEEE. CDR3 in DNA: TGTGCCAGCAGTCCCTTGGGACAGCTACTCTACGAGCAGTACTTC. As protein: CASSPLGQLLYEQYF.

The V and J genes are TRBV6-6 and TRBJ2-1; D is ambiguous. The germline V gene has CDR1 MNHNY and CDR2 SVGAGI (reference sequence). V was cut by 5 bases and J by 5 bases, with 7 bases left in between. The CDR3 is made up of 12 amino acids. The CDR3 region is CASSPTNNEQFF. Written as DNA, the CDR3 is TGTGCCAGCAGTCCGACAAACAATGAGCAGTTCTTC.

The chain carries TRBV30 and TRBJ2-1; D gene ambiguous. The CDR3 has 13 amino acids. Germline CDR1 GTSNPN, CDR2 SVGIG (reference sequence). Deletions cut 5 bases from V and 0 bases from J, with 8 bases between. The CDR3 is CAWGSSSYNEQFF. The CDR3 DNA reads TGTGCCTGGGGTTCCAGCTCCTACAATGAGCAGTTCTTC.

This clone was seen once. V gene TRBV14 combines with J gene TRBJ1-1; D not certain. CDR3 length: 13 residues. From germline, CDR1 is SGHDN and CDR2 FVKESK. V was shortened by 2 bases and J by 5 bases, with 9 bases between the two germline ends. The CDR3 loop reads CASSQLGRTEAFF. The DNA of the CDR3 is TGTGCCAGCAGCCAACTCGGTCGTACTGAAGCTTTCTTT.

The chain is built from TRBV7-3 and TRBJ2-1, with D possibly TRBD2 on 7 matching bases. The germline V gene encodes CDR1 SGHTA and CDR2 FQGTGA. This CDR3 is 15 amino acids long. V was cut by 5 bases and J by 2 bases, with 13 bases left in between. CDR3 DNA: TGTGCCAGCAGCCGGGGGCTAGCGGCCTACAATGAGCAGTTCTTC. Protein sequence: CASSRGLAAYNEQFF.

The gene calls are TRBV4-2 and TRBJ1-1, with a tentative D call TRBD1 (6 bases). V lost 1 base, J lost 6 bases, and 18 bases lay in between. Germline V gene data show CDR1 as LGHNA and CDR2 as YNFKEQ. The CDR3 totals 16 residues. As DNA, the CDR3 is TGTGCCAGCAGCCAAGGGTCCGTAACAGGGACCGCTGAAGCTTTCTTT. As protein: CASSQGSVTGTAEAFF.

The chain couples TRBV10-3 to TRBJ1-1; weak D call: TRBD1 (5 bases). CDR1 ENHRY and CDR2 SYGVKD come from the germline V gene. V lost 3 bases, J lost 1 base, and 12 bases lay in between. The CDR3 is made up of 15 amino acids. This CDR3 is CAISDSGLRNTEAFF. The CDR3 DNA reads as TGTGCCATCAGTGACTCGGGACTGCGGAACACTGAAGCTTTCTTT.

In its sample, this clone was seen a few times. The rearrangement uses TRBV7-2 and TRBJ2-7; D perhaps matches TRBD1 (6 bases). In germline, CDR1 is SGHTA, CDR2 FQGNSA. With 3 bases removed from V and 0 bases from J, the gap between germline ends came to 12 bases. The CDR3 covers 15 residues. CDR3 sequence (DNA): TGTGCCAGCAGCTTCCGGGACACAAGCTCCTACGAGCAGTACTTC. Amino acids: CASSFRDTSSYEQYF.

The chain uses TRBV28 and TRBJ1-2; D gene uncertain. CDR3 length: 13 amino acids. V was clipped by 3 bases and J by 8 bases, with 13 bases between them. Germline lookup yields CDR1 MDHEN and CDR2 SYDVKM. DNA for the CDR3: TGTGCCAGCAGTTTCTCCGACCGCTTGGGCTACACCTTC. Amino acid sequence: CASSFSDRLGYTF.

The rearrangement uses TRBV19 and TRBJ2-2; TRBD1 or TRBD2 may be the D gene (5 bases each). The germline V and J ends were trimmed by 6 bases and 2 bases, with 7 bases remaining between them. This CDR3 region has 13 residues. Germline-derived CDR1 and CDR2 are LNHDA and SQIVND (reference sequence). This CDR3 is CASRRGNTGELFF. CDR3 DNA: TGTGCCAGTAGGAGGGGAAACACCGGGGAGCTGTTTTTT.

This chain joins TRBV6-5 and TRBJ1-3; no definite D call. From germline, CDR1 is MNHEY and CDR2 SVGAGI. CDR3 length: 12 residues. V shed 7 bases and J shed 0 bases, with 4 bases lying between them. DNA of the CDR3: TGTGCCAGCATGGCCTCTGGAAACACCATATATTTT. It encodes CASMASGNTIYF.

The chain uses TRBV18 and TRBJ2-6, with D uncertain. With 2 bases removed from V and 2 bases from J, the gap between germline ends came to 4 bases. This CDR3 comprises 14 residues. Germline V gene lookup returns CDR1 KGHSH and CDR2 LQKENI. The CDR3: CASSPGAGANVLTF. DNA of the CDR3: TGTGCCAGCTCACCAGGGGCTGGGGCCAACGTCCTGACTTTC.

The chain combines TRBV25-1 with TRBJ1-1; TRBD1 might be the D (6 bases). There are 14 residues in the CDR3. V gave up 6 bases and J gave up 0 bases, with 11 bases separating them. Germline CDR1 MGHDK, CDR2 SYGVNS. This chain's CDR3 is CASSVTGMNTEAFF. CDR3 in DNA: TGTGCCAGCAGCGTTACAGGGATGAACACTGAAGCTTTCTTT.

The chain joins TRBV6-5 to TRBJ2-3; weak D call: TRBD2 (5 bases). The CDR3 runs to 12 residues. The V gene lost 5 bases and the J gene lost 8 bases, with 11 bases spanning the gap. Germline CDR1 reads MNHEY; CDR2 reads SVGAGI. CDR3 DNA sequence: TGTGCCAGCAGTGCTAGCAAGGGTACGCAGTATTTT. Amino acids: CASSASKGTQYF.

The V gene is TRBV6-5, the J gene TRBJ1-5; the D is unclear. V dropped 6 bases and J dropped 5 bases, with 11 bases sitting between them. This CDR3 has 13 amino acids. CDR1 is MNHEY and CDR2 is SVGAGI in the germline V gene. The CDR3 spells CASSYDRDQPQHF. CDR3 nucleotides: TGTGCCAGCAGCTACGACCGTGATCAGCCCCAGCATTTT.

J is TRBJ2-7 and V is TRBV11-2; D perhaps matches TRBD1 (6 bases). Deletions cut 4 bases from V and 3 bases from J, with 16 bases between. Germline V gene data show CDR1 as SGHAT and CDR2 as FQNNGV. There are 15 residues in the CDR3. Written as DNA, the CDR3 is TGTGCCAGCAGCTCCGCCTCCGGGACAAGCTACGAGCAGTACTTC. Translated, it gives CASSSASGTSYEQYF.

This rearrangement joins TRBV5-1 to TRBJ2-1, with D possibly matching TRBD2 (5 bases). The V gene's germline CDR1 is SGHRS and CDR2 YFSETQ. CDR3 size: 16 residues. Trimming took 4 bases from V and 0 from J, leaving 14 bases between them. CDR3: CASSKEAVSSYNEQFF. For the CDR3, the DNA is TGCGCCAGCAGCAAAGAAGCGGTTAGCTCCTACAATGAGCAGTTCTTC.

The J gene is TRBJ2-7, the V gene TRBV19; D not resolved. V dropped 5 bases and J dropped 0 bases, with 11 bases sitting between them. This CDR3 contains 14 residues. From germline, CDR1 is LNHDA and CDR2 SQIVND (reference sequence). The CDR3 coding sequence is TGTGCCAGTAGTTGGGGTTTAAGCTCCTACGAGCAGTACTTC. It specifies CASSWGLSSYEQYF. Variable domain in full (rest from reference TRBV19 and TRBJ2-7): DGGITQSPKYLFRKEGQNVTLSCEQNLNHDAMYWYRQDPGQGLRLIYYSQIVNDFQKGDIAEGYSVSREKKESFPLTVTSAQKNPTAFYLCASSWGLSSYEQYFGPGTRLTVT.

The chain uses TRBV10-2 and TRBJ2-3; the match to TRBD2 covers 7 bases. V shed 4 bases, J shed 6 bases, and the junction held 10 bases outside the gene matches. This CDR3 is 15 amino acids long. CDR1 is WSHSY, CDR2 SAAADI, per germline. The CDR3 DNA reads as TGCGCCAGCAGTGGGGTACCAGCGGGATCGGATACGCAGTATTTT. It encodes CASSGVPAGSDTQYF.

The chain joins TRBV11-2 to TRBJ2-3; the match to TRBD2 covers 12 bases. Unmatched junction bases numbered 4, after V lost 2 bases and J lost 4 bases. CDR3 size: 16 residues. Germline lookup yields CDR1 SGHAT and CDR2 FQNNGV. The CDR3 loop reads CASSLLAGGPSDTQYF. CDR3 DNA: TGTGCCAGCAGCTTACTAGCGGGAGGGCCTTCAGATACGCAGTATTTT.

The CDR3 DNA is TGTGCCAGCAGCGTCCGACAGGGGAGCACCGGGGAGCTGTTTTTT. Protein product: CASSVRQGSTGELFF. V and J are TRBV4-2 and TRBJ2-2; 8 bases map to TRBD1. This CDR3 has 15 residues. V was clipped by 5 bases and J by 4 bases; unmatched bases: 6. In germline, CDR1 is LGHNA, CDR2 YNFKEQ.